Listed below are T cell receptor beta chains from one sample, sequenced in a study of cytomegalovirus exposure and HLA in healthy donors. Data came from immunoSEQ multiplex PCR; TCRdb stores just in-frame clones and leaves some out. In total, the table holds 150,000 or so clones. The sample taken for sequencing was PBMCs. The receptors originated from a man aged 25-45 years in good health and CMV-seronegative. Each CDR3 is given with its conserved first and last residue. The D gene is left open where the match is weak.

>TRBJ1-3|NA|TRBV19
TGTGCCAGTAGTATTCGGGAGGGCGCTGGAAACACCATATATTTT
CASSIREGAGNTIYF
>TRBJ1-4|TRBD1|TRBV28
TGTGCCTCCCTGACAGGGGGCATCGGTAATGAAAAACTGTTTTTT
CASLTGGIGNEKLFF
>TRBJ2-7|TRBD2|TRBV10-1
TGCGCCAGCAGTGAGGGGACTAGTGTCGCCGAGCAGTACTTC
CASSEGTSVAEQYF
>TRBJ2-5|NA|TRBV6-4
TGTGCCAGCAATGAACGGCCGCCGGGGGAGCAGTACTTC
CASNERPPGEQYF
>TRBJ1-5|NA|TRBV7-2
TGTGCCAGCAGCTTACGGGGACACGAGGGCAATCAGCCCCAGCATTTT
CASSLRGHEGNQPQHF
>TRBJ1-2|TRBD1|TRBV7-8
TGTGCCAGCAGCCTGGACAGGGGTGGCTACACCTTC
CASSLDRGGYTF
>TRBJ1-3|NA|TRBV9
TGTGCCAGCAGCCCCGAGGGAAGGTTCTACTCTGGAAACACCATATATTTT
CASSPEGRFYSGNTIYF
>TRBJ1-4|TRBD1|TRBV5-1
TGCGCCAGCAGCTTGTCGGGACAGGGATCAACTAATGAAAAACTGTTTTTT
CASSLSGQGSTNEKLFF
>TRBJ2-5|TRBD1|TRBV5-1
TGCGCCAGCAGTAGACAGGGAGACGTGACCCAGTACTTC
CASSRQGDVTQYF
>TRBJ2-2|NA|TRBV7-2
TGTGCCAGCAGCTCGGGAACCCTAAACGCCGGGGAGCTGTTTTTT
CASSSGTLNAGELFF
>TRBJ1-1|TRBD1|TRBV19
TGTGCCAGTAGTTATCGGACCTTCGGGACAGGGGAAAACACTGAAGCTTTCTTT
CASSYRTFGTGENTEAFF
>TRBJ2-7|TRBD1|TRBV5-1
TGCGCCAGCAGCCGAACCGGGACAGGGGACTCCTACGAGCAGTACTTC
CASSRTGTGDSYEQYF
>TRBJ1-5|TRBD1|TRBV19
TGTGCCAGTAGTGTAAGGGACAGAGCTATAGAGTGGAGCAATCAGCCCCAGCATTTT
CASSVRDRAIEWSNQPQHF
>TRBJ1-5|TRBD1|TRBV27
TGTGCCAGCAGTTTACTCGGACAGGGATTCAATCAGCCCCAGCATTTT
CASSLLGQGFNQPQHF
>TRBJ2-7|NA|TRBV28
TGTGCCAGCAGTGGGTTTAGGGGTTCCTACGAGCAGTACTTC
CASSGFRGSYEQYF
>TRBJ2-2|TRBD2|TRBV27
TGTGCCAGCACCGATGGAGGACTAGGGATCGGGGAGCTGTTTTTT
CASTDGGLGIGELFF
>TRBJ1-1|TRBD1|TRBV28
TGTGCCAGTAAGCCGGGACAGGGTGTAATGAACACTGAAGCTTTCTTT
CASKPGQGVMNTEAFF
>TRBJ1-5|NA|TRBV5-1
TGCGCCAGCAGCTTGGGCGCTGGCAATCAGCCCCAGCATTTT
CASSLGAGNQPQHF
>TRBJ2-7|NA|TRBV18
TGTGCCAGCTCACCAATAGAGGCCTACGAGCAGTACTTC
CASSPIEAYEQYF
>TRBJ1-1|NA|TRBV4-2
TGTGCCAGCAGCCAAGTTCTTGGGGGGATTGGCACTGAAGCTTTCTTT
CASSQVLGGIGTEAFF
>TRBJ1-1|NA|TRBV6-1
TGTGCCAGCCAACGACTAATCACAGGGTCCACTGAAGCTTTCTTT
CASQRLITGSTEAFF
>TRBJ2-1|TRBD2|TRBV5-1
TGCGCCAGCTTTCCCGTAGCGGGAGAACCCAATGAGCAGTTCTTC
CASFPVAGEPNEQFF
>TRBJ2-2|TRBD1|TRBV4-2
TGTGCCAGCAGCCAAGAGGGGGACAGGACCCACACCGGGGAGCTGTTTTTT
CASSQEGDRTHTGELFF
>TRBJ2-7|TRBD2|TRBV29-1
TGCAGCGGGACTAGCGGATACGAGCAGTACTTC
CSGTSGYEQYF
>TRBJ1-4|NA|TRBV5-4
TGTGCCAGCAGCTTGAAGAGGGATTCCGAAAAACTGTTTTTT
CASSLKRDSEKLFF
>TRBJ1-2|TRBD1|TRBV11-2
TGTGCCAGCAGCATAAAAACAGGGGTCGGTGGCTACACCTTC
CASSIKTGVGGYTF
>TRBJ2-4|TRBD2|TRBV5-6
TGTGCCAGCAGTCTCTTCGGACTAGCGGGAGGAGTAACCAAAAACATTCAGTACTTC
CASSLFGLAGGVTKNIQYF
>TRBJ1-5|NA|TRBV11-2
TGTGCCAGCAGATATAAGCCTTGCTATAGCAATCAGCCCCAGCATTTT
CASRYKPCYSNQPQHF
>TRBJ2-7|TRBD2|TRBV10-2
TGCGCCAGCAGGAGAGCGGGATTCTCCTACGAGCAGTACTTC
CASRRAGFSYEQYF
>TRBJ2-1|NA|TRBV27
TGTGCCAGCAGTCTATCACGGGATGAGCAGTTCTTC
CASSLSRDEQFF
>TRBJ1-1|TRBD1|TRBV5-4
TGTGCCAGCACTCACAGGGGGCCGATGAACACTGAAGCTTTCTTT
CASTHRGPMNTEAFF
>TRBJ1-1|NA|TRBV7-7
TGTGCCAGCAGCGCGACAGTTAGCACTGAAGCTTTCTTT
CASSATVSTEAFF
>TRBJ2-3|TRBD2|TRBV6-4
TGTGCCAGCAGTGCCATGACTAGCAGTCACACAGATACGCAGTATTTT
CASSAMTSSHTDTQYF
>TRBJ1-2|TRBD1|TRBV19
TGTGCCAGTAGCTTGCTAGGGACAGGGAGTTTGGACTATGGCTACACCTTC
CASSLLGTGSLDYGYTF
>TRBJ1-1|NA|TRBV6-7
TGTGCCAGCAGTTACCCCCAAGAAGCTTTCTTT
CASSYPQEAFF
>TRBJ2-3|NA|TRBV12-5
TGTGCTAGTGGTTTGGTACTCGGCGGAGCCACAGATACGCAGTATTTT
CASGLVLGGATDTQYF
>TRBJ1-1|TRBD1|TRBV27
TGTGCCAGCAGTTACGTGGACAGGCGGGACGAAGCTTTCTTT
CASSYVDRRDEAFF
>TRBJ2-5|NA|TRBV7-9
TGTGCCAGCAGCCTGGGACAAGAAGAGACCCAGTACTTC
CASSLGQEETQYF
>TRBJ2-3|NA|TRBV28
TGTGCCAGCCTCCTCGGTAGCGGAAACACAGATACGCAGTATTTT
CASLLGSGNTDTQYF
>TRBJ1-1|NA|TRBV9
TGTGCCAGCAGCCCTCGGGACACTGAAGCTTTCTTT
CASSPRDTEAFF
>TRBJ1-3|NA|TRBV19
TGTGCCAGTAGTATAGGACCACAGTCGGTGAACACCATATATTTT
CASSIGPQSVNTIYF
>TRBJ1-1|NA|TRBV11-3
TGTGCCAGCAGCCGTCAGGAGAACACTGAAGCTTTCTTT
CASSRQENTEAFF
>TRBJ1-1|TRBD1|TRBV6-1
TGTGCCAGCAGTACCGGGACAGGTGAAGCTTTCTTT
CASSTGTGEAFF
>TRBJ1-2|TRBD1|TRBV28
TGTGCCAGCAGTTTATCAGGGGGACAAGGAGGCTACACCTTC
CASSLSGGQGGYTF
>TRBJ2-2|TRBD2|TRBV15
TGTGCCACCAGCACCGGGGCGGGAGTCGACACCGGGGAGCTGTTTTTT
CATSTGAGVDTGELFF
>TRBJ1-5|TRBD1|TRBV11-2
TGTGCCAGCAGCTTAGATCCGACAGGGACTCAGCCCCAGCATTTT
CASSLDPTGTQPQHF
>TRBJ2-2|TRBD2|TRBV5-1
TGCGCCAGCAGCTTGGCCGGACTAGTGCTGAACACCGGGGAGCTGTTTTTT
CASSLAGLVLNTGELFF
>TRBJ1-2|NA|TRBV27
TGTGCCAGCAGTTTACACGCACAGGGAGCTAACTATGGCTACACCTTC
CASSLHAQGANYGYTF
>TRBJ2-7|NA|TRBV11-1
TGTGCCAGCAGCTTAGGGGCCTCCTACGAGCAGTACTTC
CASSLGASYEQYF
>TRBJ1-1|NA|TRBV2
TGTGCCTCCCGGGGGGGGGAGAACACTGAAGCTTTCTTT
CASRGGENTEAFF